A selection of T cell receptor beta chains follows, all from one sample in a study of beta chain features in type 1 diabetes. This table comes from immunoSEQ multiplex PCR, and its TCRdb copy is limited to in-frame clones, with some not included. The data show around 180,000 clones, about 13% seen once. Sequencing was carried out using central memory CD4+ T cells from blood. Receptors originate from a young woman in good health. Both conserved end residues are part of each CDR3. The order of the fields is clone size, D gene, J gene, V gene, CDR3 protein, CDR3 DNA. D genes are given only for firm matches. Only part of the rows carry a size: once, few, many, or a class if the clone is expanded.

>.|TRBD2|TRBJ2-7|TRBV18
CASSPTSGRNEQYF
TGTGCCAGCTCACCGACTAGCGGGAGAAACGAGCAGTACTTC
>.|TRBD2|TRBJ2-3|TRBV7-8
CASSRGTSADTQYF
TGTGCCAGCAGCAGAGGGACTAGCGCTGATACGCAGTATTTT
>.|.|TRBJ1-2|TRBV30
CAAHRDTNYGYTF
TGTGCCGCCCACCGGGACACTAACTATGGCTACACCTTC
>few|TRBD2|TRBJ2-1|TRBV5-4
CASSWGGTSGKNEQFF
TGTGCCAGCAGCTGGGGGGGGACTAGCGGGAAAAATGAGCAGTTCTTC
>few|.|TRBJ2-1|TRBV29-1
CSVVSLALSSYNEQFF
TGCAGCGTCGTATCCCTAGCGCTTAGCTCCTACAATGAGCAGTTCTTC
>.|.|TRBJ1-1|TRBV2
CASSERETNTEAFF
TGTGCCAGCAGTGAGCGGGAGACGAACACTGAAGCTTTCTTT
>few|TRBD2|TRBJ2-4|TRBV7-9
CASRLAGVENIQYF
TGTGCCAGCAGACTAGCGGGAGTCGAAAACATTCAGTACTTC
>.|TRBD1|TRBJ1-1|TRBV6-1
CASSGGQRREAFF
TGTGCCAGCAGTGGGGGACAGAGAAGAGAGGCTTTCTTT
>.|TRBD2|TRBJ2-1|TRBV4-2
CASSQKGTRRAVSYNEQFF
TGTGCCAGCAGCCAGAAAGGGACTAGAAGGGCCGTCTCCTACAATGAGCAGTTCTTC
>few|TRBD2|TRBJ2-1|TRBV6-5
CASSYGSGRSYNEQFF
TGTGCCAGCAGTTACGGTAGCGGGAGAAGCTACAATGAGCAGTTCTTC
>few|.|TRBJ1-1|TRBV28
CASSPLWNTEAFF
TGTGCCAGCAGTCCCCTGTGGAACACTGAAGCTTTCTTT
>.|.|TRBJ1-2|TRBV27
CASSFLGQYYGYTF
TGTGCCAGCAGTTTCCTGGGACAATACTATGGCTACACCTTC
>.|.|TRBJ1-1|TRBV2
CASSGANPTEAFF
TGTGCCAGCAGTGGGGCGAACCCCACTGAAGCTTTCTTT
>.|TRBD2|TRBJ2-7|TRBV18
CASSPLTSGPPYEQYF
TGTGCCAGCTCACCATTGACTAGCGGACCCCCCTACGAGCAGTACTTC
>few|.|TRBJ2-3|TRBV25-1
CASSPLWASTDTQYF
TGTGCCAGCAGTCCGCTATGGGCTAGCACAGATACGCAGTATTTT
>few|.|TRBJ1-5|TRBV18
CASSPGLNSNQPQHF
TGTGCCAGCTCACCAGGACTGAATAGCAATCAGCCCCAGCATTTT
>few|.|TRBJ2-2|TRBV7-3
CASSSSHTGELFF
TGTGCCAGCAGCTCTTCCCACACCGGGGAGCTGTTTTTT
>.|.|TRBJ2-2|TRBV14
CASSQQKATGELFF
TGTGCCAGCAGCCAACAAAAAGCAACCGGGGAGCTGTTTTTT